The 8 T cell receptor beta chains listed next were all sequenced from one sample in a study of OX40 agonist ivuxolimab in advanced cancers. Using immunoSEQ multiplex PCR, the repertoire was profiled, and TCRdb retains in-frame clones only, with some absent. The sample has about 53,000 clones, 84% seen once. Sequenced material: CD4+ or CD8+ T cells sorted from blood, taken in a trial of the OX40 agonist ivuxolimab. Every receptor here comes from an adult with an advanced solid tumor such as melanoma, head and neck, liver or kidney cancer.

The J gene is TRBJ2-7, the V gene TRBV5-4; D not certain. The ends were cut back, 4 bases at V and 0 bases at J, with 11 bases in the middle. This CDR3 region has 14 residues. From germline, CDR1 is SGHNT and CDR2 YYREEE (reference sequence). For the CDR3, the DNA is TGTGCCAGCAGCGACCTGGCGGTCTCCTACGAGCAGTACTTC. Its protein is CASSDLAVSYEQYF.

Points on this clone: The junction departs from the called germline gene at one end, perhaps through a read error. V gene TRBV11-3 combines with J gene TRBJ2-5; D not certain. This CDR3 is 14 amino acids long. In germline, CDR1 is SGHNT, CDR2 YENEEA. The CDR3 region is CASSPGPPQGTQYF. The CDR3 nucleotides are TGTGCCAGCAGCCCCGGACCGCCTCAAGGGACCCAGTACTTC.

J is TRBJ2-7 and V is TRBV19; 8 bases line up with TRBD1. This CDR3 has 14 amino acids. CDR1 is LNHDA, CDR2 SQIVND, per germline (reference sequence). V lost 5 bases, J lost 5 bases, and 8 bases stayed unmatched. In DNA, the CDR3 is TGTGCCAGTAGTTCCGGACAGGGAAATGACGAGCAGTACTTC. This translates into CASSSGQGNDEQYF.

The chain uses TRBV11-2 and TRBJ2-7; 8 bases match TRBD2. V trimming: 3 bases; J trimming: 3 bases; junction bases outside the gene matches: 16. The length of the CDR3 is 18 residues. Germline values: CDR1 SGHAT, CDR2 FQNNGV. CDR3 sequence: CASSLGPFGRAIDYEQYF. The DNA of the CDR3 is TGTGCCAGCAGCTTGGGCCCTTTCGGGAGGGCCATCGACTACGAGCAGTACTTC.

This chain connects TRBV19 to TRBJ1-2; possibly TRBD1 for D (6 bases). Trimming shortened V by 8 bases and J by 6 bases, and 7 bases separated the two germline ends. Germline values: CDR1 LNHDA, CDR2 SQIVND (reference sequence). The CDR3 covers 10 residues. The CDR3 DNA is TGTGCCAGTCACAGGGATGGCTACACCTTC. Translated, it gives CASHRDGYTF.

The rearrangement joins TRBV6-6 to TRBJ2-1, with D possibly TRBD1 on 6 matching bases. The CDR3 consists of 15 residues. Germline V CDR1 and CDR2: MNHNY, SVGAGI (reference sequence). Trimming left V 6 bases short and J 7 bases short, with 19 bases between. Written as DNA, the CDR3 is TGTGCCAGCAGCGGGGTGAGGGGGTTACGAAATGAGCAGTTCTTC. This encodes CASSGVRGLRNEQFF.

V usage is TRBV2 and J usage is TRBJ1-1; tentative D call: TRBD1 (6 bases). The CDR3 is made up of 14 amino acids. Germline CDR1 SNHLY, CDR2 FYNNEI. V dropped 7 bases and J dropped 4 bases, with 16 bases sitting between them. The CDR3 loop reads CASKGEGGFTEAFF. For the CDR3, the DNA is TGTGCCAGCAAAGGGGAGGGGGGGTTCACTGAAGCTTTCTTT. The full variable domain, completed using reference TRBV2 and TRBJ1-1, is EPEVTQTPSHQVTQMGQEVILRCVPISNHLYFYWYRQILGQKVEFLVSFYNNEISEKSEIFDDQFSVERPDGSNFTLKIRSTKLEDSAMYFCASKGEGGFTEAFFGQGTRLTVV.

This chain links TRBV19 with TRBJ1-5; D unclear. Deletions cut 7 bases from V and 3 bases from J, with 7 bases between. Germline values: CDR1 LNHDA, CDR2 SQIVND (reference sequence). This CDR3 has 12 residues. The CDR3 loop reads CASNLVNQPQHF. For the CDR3, the DNA is TGTGCCAGTAATTTAGTCAATCAGCCCCAGCATTTT. The entire variable domain, with the rest obtained from reference TRBV19 and TRBJ1-5, is as follows: DGGITQSPKYLFRKEGQNVTLSCEQNLNHDAMYWYRQDPGQGLRLIYYSQIVNDFQKGDIAEGYSVSREKKESFPLTVTSAQKNPTAFYLCASNLVNQPQHFGDGTRLSIL.